This paragraph covers one T cell receptor (beta chain) sequence. Its antigen is unidentified. The V segment lost 5 bases and the J segment 0 bases; nucleotides outside the gene matches: 3. Looked up from germline, CDR1 is SGHVS and CDR2 is FQNEAQ. This CDR3 contains 14 residues. These data come from a study of cytomegalovirus exposure and HLA in healthy donors. Study details: The Caucasian-associated ancestry cluster held around 76% of around 380 genotyped donors. Findings of the study overall: Differences between HLA loci emerged in a later analysis of TCR association rates, with DRB1 most and HLA-C fewest. Some public TCRs appeared in many individuals, while most sequences were rare. Most of the TCR beta V segments (in an earlier analysis) were productive either about 87% or about 30% of the time.

PCR was performed using 60 Vbeta and 13 Jbeta primers. The table came from immunoSEQ multiplex PCR; TCRdb's copy has only in-frame clones and leaves some out. This table has around 130,000 clones, over 75% appearing once. The gene calls are TRBV7-8 and TRBJ1-2, with 7 positions matching TRBD1. What was sequenced was PBMCs. The TCR sequence derives from a woman in her thirties or forties in good health and CMV-seropositive. The CDR3 here is CASSIGTANYGYTF. The CDR3 coding sequence is TGTGCCAGCAGCATCGGGACAGCTAACTATGGCTACACCTTC.